The 3 T cell receptor beta chains listed next were all sequenced from one sample in a study of blood T cells in healthy people across ages (dated by TCRdb to 2013 to 2016). The library was generated by 5' RACE. These reads were obtained on an Illumina HiSeq 2500. A second PCR of roughly 6 to 11 cycles was run with a J-beta primer mix and a sample-barcoded 5' primer. TCRdb reprocessed the public reads (quality trimming at Q25 with fastp, clone calling with MiXCR) and kept in-frame beta chains. Here each entry gathers all rows of one CDR3 protein and keeps the most common genes and DNA. This sample gives about 900,000 distinct CDR3 sequences in total; around two thirds of them show up just once. The biggest ten clones account for around a quarter of the sample. Sequencing used blood. These TCRs come from a man aged 25-40 years in good health.

The chain carries TRBV6-5 and TRBJ2-3; 7 nucleotides match TRBD2. The CDR3 has 15 residues. After removal of 8 bases from V and 0 bases from J, the junction contained 8 bases not matched to a gene. Germline assignment: CDR1 MNHEY and CDR2 SVGAGI. CDR3: CASGFAGASTDTQYF. In DNA, the CDR3 is TGTGCCAGCGGATTCGCGGGAGCTAGCACAGATACGCAGTATTTT.

The J gene is TRBJ1-6, the V gene TRBV7-2, with no clear D. Trimming removed 2 bases at V and 6 bases at J, with 11 bases between. The germline CDR1 and CDR2 sequences are SGHTA and FQGNSA. The CDR3 is 15 residues long. CDR3 protein: CASSLRESINSPLHF. The CDR3 DNA is TGTGCCAGCAGCTTAAGGGAATCCATTAATTCACCCCTCCACTTT.

This chain uses TRBV7-9 with TRBJ2-1; TRBD2 agrees at 12 bases. Per the germline V gene, CDR1 is SEHNR and CDR2 is FQNEAQ (reference sequence). J was trimmed by 7 bases and V by 2 bases; bases with no gene match: 9. This CDR3 contains 17 residues. CDR3 region: CASSLLGLAGVSNEQFF. As DNA, the CDR3 is TGTGCCAGCAGCTTATTGGGACTAGCGGGTGTCTCAAATGAGCAGTTCTTC.